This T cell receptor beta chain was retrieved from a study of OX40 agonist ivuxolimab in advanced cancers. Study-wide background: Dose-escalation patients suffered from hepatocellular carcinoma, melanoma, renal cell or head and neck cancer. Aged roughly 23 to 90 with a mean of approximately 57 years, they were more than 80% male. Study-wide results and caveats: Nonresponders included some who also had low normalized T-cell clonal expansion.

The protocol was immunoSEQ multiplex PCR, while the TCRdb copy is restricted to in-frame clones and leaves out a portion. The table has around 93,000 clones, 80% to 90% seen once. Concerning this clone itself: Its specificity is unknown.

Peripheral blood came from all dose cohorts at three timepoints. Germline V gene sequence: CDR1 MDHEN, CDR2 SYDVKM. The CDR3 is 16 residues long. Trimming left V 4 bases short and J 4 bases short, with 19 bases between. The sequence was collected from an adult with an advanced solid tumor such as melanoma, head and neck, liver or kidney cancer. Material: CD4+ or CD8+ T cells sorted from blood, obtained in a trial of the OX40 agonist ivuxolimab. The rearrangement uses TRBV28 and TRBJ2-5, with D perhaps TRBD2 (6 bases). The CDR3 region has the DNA TGTGCCAGCAGTTCAATAGCGGCCTTAGGAGGAGAGACCCAGTACTTC. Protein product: CASSSIAALGGETQYF.